This T cell receptor beta chain was captured by sequencing in a study of CD8+CD57+ T cells in acquired aplastic anemia. Patients selected for sequencing had displayed CD8+CD57+ cell expansion by flow cytometry. The study sampled blood from patients who had received no therapy. Turning to this clonotype: As yet, its antigen is unknown.

The study profiled TCR beta VDJ and CDR3 using genomic DNA as template. TCRdb processed the reads anew with MiXCR; each CDR3 protein has one entry. The sample has 90,000 to 150,000 distinct CDR3 sequences, 58% seen once. Study conclusions and caveats: Patients did not significantly differ from controls in CD8+ Simpson's diversity. Approximately 28 CD8+ CDR3 sequences were shared between patients and controls.

The ends lost 6 bases at V and 5 bases at J; junction bases unmatched: 5. This CDR3 has 13 amino acids. Germline V gene data show CDR1 as MNHEY and CDR2 as SMNVEV (reference sequence). Sequencing was carried out using sorted CD4+, CD8+, or CD8+CD57+ T cells (not recorded which) from PBMCs. The receptor was isolated from a human donor with aplastic anemia. This rearrangement joins TRBV27 to TRBJ1-1; 8 positions agree with TRBD1. CDR3 DNA: TGTGCCAGCAGACTTACAGGGGGGACTGAAGCTTTCTTT. Protein sequence: CASRLTGGTEAFF.